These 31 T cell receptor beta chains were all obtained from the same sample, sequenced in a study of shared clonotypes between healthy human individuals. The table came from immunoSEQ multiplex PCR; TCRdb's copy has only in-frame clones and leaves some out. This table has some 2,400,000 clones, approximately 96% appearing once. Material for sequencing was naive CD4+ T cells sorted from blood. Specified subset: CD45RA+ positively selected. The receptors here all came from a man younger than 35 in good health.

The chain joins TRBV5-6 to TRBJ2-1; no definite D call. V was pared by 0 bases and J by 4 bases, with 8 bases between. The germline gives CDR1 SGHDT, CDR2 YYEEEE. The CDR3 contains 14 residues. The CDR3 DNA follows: TGTGCCAGCAGCTTGGAGGGCCGGTACAATGAGCAGTTCTTC. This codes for CASSLEGRYNEQFF. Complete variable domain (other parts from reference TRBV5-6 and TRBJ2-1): DAGVTQSPTHLIKTRGQQVTLRCSPKSGHDTVSWYQQALGQGPQFIFQYYEEEERQRGNFPDRFSGHQFPNYSSELNVNALLLGDSALYLCASSLEGRYNEQFFGPGTRLTVL.

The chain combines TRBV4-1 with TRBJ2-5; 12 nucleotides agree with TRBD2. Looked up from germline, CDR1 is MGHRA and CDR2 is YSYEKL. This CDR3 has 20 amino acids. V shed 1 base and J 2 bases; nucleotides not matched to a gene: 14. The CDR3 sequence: CASSQGEGLAGRRGQETQYF. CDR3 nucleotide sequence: TGCGCCAGCAGCCAAGGGGAGGGACTAGCGGGCCGAAGGGGGCAAGAGACCCAGTACTTC.

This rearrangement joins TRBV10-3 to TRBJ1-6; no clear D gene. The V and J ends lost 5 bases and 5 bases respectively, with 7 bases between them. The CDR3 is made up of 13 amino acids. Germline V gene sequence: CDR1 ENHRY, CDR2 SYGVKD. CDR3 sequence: CAISSDNNSPLHF. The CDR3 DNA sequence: TGTGCCATCAGTAGCGACAATAATTCACCCCTCCACTTT.

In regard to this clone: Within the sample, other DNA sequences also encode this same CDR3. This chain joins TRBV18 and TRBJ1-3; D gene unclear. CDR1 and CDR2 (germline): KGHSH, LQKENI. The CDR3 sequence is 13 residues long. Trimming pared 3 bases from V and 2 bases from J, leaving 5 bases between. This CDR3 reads CASSPETGNTIYF. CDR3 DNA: TGTGCCAGCTCACCGGAAACTGGAAACACCATATATTTT.

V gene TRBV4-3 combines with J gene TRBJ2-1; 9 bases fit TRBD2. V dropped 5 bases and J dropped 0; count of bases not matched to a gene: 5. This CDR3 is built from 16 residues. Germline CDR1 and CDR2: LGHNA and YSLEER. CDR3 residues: CASSGGSGSSYNEQFF. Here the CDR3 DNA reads TGCGCCAGCAGCGGGGGTAGCGGGAGCTCCTACAATGAGCAGTTCTTC.

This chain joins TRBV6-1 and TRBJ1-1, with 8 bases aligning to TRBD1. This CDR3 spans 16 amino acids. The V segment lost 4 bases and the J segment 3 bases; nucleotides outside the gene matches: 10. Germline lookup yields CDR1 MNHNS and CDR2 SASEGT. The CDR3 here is CASSAGRDRRHTEAFF. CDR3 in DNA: TGTGCCAGCAGTGCCGGACGGGACAGGCGGCACACTGAAGCTTTCTTT.

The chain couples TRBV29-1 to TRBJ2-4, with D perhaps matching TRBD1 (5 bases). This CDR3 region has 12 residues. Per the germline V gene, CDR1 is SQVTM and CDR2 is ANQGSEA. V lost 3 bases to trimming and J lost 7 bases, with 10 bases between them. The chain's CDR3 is CSVDAGWNIQYF. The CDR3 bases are TGCAGCGTTGATGCAGGGTGGAACATTCAGTACTTC.

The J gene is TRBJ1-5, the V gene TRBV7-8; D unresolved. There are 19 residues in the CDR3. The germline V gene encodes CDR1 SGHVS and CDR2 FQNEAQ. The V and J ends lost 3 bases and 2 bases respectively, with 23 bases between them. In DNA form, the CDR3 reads TGTGCCAGCAGCTTTCGAGCTAAGATAGGAGACTCAGGCAATCAGCCCCAGCATTTT. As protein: CASSFRAKIGDSGNQPQHF.

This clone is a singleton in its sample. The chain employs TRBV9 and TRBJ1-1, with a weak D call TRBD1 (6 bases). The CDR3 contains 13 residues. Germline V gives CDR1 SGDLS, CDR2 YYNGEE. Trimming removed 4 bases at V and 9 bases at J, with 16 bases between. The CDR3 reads CASSLGGDSKAFF. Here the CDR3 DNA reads TGTGCCAGCAGCTTAGGGGGTGACAGCAAAGCTTTCTTT.

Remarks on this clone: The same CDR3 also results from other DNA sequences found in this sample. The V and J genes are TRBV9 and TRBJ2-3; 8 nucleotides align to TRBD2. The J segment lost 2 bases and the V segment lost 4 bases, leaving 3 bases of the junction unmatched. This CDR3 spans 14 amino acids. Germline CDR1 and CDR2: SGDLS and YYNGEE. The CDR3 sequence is CASSRGGPTDTQYF. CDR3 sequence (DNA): TGTGCCAGCAGCCGGGGGGGGCCCACAGATACGCAGTATTTT. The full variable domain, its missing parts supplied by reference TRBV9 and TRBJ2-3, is DSGVTQTPKHLITATGQRVTLRCSPRSGDLSVYWYQQSLDQGLQFLIQYYNGEERAKGNILERFSAQQFPDLHSELNLSSLELGDSALYFCASSRGGPTDTQYFGPGTRLTVL.

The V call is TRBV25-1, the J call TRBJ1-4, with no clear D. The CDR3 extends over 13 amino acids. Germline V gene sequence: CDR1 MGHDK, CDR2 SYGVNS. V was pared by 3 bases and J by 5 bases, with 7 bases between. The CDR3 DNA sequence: TGTGCCAGCAGTGACGGGGTAAATGAAAAACTGTTTTTT. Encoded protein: CASSDGVNEKLFF.

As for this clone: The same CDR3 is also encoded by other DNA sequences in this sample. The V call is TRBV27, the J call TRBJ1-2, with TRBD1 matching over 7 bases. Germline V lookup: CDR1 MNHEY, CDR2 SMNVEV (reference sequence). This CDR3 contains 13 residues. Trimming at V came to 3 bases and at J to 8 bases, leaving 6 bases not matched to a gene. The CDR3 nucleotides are TGTGCCAGCAGTTTGTTACAGGGGAGCGGCTACACCTTC. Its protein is CASSLLQGSGYTF.

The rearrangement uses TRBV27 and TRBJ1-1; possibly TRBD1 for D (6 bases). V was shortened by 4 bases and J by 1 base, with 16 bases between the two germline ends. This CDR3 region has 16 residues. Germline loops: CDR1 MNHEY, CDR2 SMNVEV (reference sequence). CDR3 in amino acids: CASSYARGQTNTEAFF. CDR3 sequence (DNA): TGTGCCAGCAGTTACGCTCGAGGACAGACGAACACTGAAGCTTTCTTT.

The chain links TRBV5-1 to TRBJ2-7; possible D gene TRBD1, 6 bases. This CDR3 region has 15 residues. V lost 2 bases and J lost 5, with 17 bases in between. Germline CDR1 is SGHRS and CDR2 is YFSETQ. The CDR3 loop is CASSFQGQGWDEQYF. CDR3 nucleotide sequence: TGCGCCAGCAGCTTCCAGGGCCAGGGGTGGGACGAGCAGTACTTC.

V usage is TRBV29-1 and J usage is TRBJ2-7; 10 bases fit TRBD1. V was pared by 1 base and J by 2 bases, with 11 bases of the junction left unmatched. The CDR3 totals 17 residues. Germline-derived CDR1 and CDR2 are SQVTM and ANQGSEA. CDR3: CSVEGVLGQGGTYEQYF. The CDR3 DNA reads TGCAGCGTTGAAGGTGTGCTAGGACAGGGGGGAACCTACGAGCAGTACTTC.

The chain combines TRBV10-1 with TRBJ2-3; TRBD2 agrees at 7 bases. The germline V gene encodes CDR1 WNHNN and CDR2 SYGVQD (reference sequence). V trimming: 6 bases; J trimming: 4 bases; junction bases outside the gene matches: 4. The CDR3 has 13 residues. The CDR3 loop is CASSSGGADTQYF. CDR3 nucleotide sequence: TGCGCCAGCAGCAGTGGGGGGGCAGATACGCAGTATTTT.

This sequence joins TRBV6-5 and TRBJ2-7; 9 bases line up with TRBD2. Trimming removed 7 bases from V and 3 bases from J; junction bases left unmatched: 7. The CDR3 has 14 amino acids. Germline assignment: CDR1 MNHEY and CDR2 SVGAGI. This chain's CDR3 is CASILGSGSYEQYF. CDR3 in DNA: TGTGCCAGCATACTGGGTAGCGGGAGCTACGAGCAGTACTTC.

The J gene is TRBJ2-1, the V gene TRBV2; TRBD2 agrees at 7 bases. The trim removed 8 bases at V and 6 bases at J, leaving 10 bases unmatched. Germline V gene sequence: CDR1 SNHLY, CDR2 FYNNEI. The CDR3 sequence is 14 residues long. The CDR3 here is CASFLAGDPNEQFF. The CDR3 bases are TGTGCCAGCTTCCTCGCGGGGGACCCCAATGAGCAGTTCTTC.

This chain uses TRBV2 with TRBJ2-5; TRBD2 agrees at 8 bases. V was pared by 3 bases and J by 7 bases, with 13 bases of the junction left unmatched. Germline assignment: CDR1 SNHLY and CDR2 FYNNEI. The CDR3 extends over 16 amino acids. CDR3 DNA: TGTGCCAGCAGTGACGCCCGAGCGGGGGCCTCAGCGACCCAGTACTTC. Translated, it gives CASSDARAGASATQYF.

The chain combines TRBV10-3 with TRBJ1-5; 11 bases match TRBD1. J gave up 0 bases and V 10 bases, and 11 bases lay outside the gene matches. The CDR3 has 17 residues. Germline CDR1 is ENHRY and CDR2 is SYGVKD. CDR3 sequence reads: CATRDRGVSYSNQPQHF. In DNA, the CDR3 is TGTGCCACCCGGGACAGGGGGGTCTCATATAGCAATCAGCCCCAGCATTTT.

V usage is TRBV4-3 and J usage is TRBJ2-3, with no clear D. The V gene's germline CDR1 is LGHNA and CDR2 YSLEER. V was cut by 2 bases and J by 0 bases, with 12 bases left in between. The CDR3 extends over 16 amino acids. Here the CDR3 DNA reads TGCGCCAGCAGCCAACTCCCGACGGTTAGCACAGATACGCAGTATTTT. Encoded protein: CASSQLPTVSTDTQYF.

The CDR3 loop is CASSYGKQGTYEQYF. The CDR3 region has the DNA TGTGCCAGCAGTTACGGTAAACAGGGGACCTACGAGCAGTACTTC. The chain has TRBV6-6 and TRBJ2-7; 7 bases match TRBD1. The junction had 6 bases not matched to a gene; V was cut back by 2 bases and J by 2 bases. This CDR3 is 15 amino acids long. CDR1 and CDR2 from the germline V gene are MNHNY and SVGAGI (reference sequence).

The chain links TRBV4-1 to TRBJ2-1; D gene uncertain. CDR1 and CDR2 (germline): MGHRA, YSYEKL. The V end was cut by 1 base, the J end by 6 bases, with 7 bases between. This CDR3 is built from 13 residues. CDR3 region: CASSQVLPNEQFF. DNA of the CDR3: TGCGCCAGCAGCCAAGTCCTCCCCAATGAGCAGTTCTTC.

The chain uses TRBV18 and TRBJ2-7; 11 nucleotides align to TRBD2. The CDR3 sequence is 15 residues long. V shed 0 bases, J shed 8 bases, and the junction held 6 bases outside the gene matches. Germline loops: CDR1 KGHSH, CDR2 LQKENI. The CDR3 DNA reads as TGTGCCAGCTCACCACCTCTAGCGGGGGGCCAAAAGCAGTACTTC. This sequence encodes CASSPPLAGGQKQYF.

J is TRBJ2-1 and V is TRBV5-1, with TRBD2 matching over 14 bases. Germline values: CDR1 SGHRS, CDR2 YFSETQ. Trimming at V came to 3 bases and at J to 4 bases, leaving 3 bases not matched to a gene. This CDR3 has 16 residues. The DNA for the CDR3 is TGCGCCAGCAGCTGGACTAGCGGGGGGACTTACAATGAGCAGTTCTTC. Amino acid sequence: CASSWTSGGTYNEQFF.

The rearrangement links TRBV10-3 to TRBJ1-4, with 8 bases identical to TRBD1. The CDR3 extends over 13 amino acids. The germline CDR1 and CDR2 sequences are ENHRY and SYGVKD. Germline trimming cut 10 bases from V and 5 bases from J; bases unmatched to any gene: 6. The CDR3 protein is CANRDRLNEKLFF. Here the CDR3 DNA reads TGTGCCAACCGGGACAGGCTAAATGAAAAACTGTTTTTT.

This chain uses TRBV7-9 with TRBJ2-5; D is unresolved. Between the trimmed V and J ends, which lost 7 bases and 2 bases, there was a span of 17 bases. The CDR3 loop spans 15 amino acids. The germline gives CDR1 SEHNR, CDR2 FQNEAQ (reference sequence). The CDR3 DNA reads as TGTGCCAGCACCCACCGGTCGCTCGGGCAAGAGACCCAGTACTTC. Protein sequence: CASTHRSLGQETQYF.

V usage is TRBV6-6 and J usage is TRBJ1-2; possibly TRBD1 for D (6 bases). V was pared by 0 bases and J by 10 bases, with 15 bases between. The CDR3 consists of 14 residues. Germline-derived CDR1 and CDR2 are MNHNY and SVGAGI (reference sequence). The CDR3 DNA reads TGTGCCAGCAGTTACTCGGATGTCCCAGGGGACTACACCTTC. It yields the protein CASSYSDVPGDYTF.

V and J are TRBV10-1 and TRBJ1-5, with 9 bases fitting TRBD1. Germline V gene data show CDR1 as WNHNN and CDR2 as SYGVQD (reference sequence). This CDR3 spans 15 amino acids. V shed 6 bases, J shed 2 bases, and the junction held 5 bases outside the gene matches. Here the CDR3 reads CASRHRDRGNQPQHF. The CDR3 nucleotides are TGCGCCAGCAGACACCGGGACAGGGGCAATCAGCCCCAGCATTTT.

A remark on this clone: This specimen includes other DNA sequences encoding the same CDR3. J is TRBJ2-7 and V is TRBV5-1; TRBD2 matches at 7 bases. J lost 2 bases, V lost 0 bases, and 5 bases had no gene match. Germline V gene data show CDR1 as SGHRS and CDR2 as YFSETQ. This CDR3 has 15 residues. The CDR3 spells CASSLGSGGPYEQYF. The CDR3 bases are TGCGCCAGCAGCTTGGGGTCGGGGGGACCCTACGAGCAGTACTTC.

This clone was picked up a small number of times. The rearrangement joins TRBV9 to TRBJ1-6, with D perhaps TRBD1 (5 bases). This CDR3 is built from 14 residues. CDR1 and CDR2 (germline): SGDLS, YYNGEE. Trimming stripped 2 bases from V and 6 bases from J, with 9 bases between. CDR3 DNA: TGTGCCAGCAGCGTTACAGGCTTTAATTCACCCCTCCACTTT. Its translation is CASSVTGFNSPLHF.